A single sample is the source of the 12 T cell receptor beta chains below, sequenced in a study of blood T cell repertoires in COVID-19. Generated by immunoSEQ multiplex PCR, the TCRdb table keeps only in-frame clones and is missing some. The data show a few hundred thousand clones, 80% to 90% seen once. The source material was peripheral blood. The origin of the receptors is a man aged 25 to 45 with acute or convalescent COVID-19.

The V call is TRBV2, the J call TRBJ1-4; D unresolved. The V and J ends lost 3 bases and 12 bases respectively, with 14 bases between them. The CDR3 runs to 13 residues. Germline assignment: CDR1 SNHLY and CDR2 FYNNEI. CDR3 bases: TGTGCCAGCAGTGATGGGCTTTCGAGAGAACTGTTTTTT. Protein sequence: CASSDGLSRELFF.

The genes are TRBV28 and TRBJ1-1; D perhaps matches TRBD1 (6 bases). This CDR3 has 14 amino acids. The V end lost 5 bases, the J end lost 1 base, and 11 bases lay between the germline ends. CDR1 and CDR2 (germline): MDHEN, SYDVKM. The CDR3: CASSTLGANTEAFF. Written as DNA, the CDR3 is TGTGCCAGCAGTACCCTGGGGGCGAACACTGAAGCTTTCTTT.

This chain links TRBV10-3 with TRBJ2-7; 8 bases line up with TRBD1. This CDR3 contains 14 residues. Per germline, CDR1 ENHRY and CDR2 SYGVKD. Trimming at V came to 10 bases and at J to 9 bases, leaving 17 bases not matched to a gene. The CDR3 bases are TGTGCCACCTCCTACGGGGCAGGGGGCTTGGGGCAGTACTTC. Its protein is CATSYGAGGLGQYF.

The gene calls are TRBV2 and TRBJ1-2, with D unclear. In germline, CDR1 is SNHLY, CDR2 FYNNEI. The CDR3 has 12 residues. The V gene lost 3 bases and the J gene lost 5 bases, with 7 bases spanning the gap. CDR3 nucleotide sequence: TGTGCCAGCAGTGAGGTTCGGTATGGCTACACCTTC. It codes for CASSEVRYGYTF. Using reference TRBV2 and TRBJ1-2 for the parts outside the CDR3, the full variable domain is EPEVTQTPSHQVTQMGQEVILRCVPISNHLYFYWYRQILGQKVEFLVSFYNNEISEKSEIFDDQFSVERPDGSNFTLKIRSTKLEDSAMYFCASSEVRYGYTFGSGTRLTVV.

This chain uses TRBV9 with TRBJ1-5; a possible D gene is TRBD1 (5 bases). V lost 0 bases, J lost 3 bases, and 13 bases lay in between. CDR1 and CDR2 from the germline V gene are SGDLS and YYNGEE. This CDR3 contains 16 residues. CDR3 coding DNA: TGTGCCAGCAGCGTAGGCCCACAGGTTAACAATCAGCCCCAGCATTTT. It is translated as CASSVGPQVNNQPQHF.

The CDR3 nucleotides are TGTGCCATCAGTGAGTCGAGGGCTAGCGGGAGTAGCGAGCAGTACTTC. Protein: CAISESRASGSSEQYF. The rearrangement uses TRBV10-3 and TRBJ2-7; 10 bases fit TRBD2. The CDR3 extends over 16 amino acids. CDR1 is ENHRY, CDR2 SYGVKD, per germline. The V and J ends lost 0 bases and 6 bases, in that order; junction bases with no gene match: 8.

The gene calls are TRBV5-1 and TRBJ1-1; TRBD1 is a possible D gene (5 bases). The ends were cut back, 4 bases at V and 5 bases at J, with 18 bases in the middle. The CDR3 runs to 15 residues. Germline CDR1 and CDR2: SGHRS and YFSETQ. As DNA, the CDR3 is TGCGCCAGCAGCACCCGACCACCGGGGGAGACTGAAGCTTTCTTT. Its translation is CASSTRPPGETEAFF.

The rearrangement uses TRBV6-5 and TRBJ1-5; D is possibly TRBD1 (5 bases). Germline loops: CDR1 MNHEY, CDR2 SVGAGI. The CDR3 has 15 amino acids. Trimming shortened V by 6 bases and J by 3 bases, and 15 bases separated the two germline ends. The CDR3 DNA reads TGTGCCAGCAGCTCAGGGATGATTTACAATCAGCCCCAGCATTTT. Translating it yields CASSSGMIYNQPQHF.

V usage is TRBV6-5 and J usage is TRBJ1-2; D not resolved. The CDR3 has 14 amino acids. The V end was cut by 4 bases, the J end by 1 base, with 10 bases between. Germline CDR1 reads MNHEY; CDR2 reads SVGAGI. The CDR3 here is CASSWSQFNYGYTF. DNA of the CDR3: TGTGCCAGCAGTTGGTCTCAGTTTAACTATGGCTACACCTTC.

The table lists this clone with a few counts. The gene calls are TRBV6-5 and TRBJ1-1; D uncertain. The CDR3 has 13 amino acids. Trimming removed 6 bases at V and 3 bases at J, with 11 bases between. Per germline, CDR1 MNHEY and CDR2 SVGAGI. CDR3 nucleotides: TGTGCCAGCAGCCGCGGTCTGTACACTGAAGCTTTCTTT. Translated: CASSRGLYTEAFF.

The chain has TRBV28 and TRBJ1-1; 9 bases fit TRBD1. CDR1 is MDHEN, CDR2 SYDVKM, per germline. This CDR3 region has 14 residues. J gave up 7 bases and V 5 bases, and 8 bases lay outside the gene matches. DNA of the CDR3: TGTGCCAGCAGTAAACAGGGGGCGCCTAGTGAAGCTTTCTTT. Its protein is CASSKQGAPSEAFF.

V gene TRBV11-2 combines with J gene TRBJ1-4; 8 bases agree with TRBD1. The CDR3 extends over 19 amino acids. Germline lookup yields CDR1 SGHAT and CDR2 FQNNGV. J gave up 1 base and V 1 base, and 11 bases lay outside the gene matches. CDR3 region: CASSLVNQGAPGTNEKLFF. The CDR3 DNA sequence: TGTGCCAGCAGCTTAGTAAATCAGGGGGCGCCCGGAACTAATGAAAAACTGTTTTTT. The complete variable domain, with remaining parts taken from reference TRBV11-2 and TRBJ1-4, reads EAGVAQSPRYKIIEKRQSVAFWCNPISGHATLYWYQQILGQGPKLLIQFQNNGVVDDSQLPKDRFSAERLKGVDSTLKIQPAKLEDSAVYLCASSLVNQGAPGTNEKLFFGSGTQLSVL.